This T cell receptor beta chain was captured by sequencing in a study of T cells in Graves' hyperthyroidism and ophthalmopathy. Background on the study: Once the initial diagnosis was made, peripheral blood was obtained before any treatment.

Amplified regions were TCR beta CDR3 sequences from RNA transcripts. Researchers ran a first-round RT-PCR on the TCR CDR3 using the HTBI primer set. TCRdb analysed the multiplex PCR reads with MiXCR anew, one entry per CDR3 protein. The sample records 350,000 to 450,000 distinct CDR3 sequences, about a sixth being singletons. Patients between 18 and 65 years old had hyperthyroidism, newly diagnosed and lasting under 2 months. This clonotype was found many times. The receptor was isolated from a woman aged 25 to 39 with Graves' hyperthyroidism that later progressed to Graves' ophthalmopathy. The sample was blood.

In nucleotides, the CDR3 is TGTGCCAGCAGGCTCGGGGGGGCCTCCTACGAGCAGTACTTC. It specifies CASRLGGASYEQYF. The V call is TRBV27, the J call TRBJ2-7; 8 bases align to TRBD2. V dropped 6 bases and J dropped 0; count of bases not matched to a gene: 4. The CDR3 has 14 residues. Germline V gene lookup returns CDR1 MNHEY and CDR2 SMNVEV (reference sequence).